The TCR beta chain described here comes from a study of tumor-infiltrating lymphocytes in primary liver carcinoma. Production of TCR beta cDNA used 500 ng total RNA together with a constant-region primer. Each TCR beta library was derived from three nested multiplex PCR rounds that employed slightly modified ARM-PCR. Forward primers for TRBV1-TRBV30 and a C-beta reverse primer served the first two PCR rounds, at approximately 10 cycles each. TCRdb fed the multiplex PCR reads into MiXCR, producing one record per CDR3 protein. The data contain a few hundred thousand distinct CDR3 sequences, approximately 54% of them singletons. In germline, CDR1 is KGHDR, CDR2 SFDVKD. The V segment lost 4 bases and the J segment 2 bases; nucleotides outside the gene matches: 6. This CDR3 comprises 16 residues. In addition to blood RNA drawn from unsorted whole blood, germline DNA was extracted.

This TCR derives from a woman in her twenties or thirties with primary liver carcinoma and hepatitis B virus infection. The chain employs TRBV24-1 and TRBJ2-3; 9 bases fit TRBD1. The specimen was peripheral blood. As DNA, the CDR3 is TGTGCCACCAGTGACGAAACAGGGGGCTCCACAGATACGCAGTATTTT. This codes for CATSDETGGSTDTQYF.